In this sample, the clone carrying this T cell receptor (beta chain) turned up many times. Antigen unknown. These data come from a study of read filtering for tumor transcriptome and immune sequencing. Study-wide background: Revised staging placed eight or nine patients in R-ISS I, 15 to 20 in II, more than five in III.

The library was built from about 0.4 ug RNA with molecular barcoded adaptors for alpha/delta and beta/gamma chains. Each CDR3 protein is one row after TCRdb ran MiXCR on the reads. The table has some 48,000 distinct CDR3 sequences, about 19% seen once. V was shortened by 1 base and J by 5 bases, with 14 bases between the two germline ends. Germline V gives CDR1 SGHAT, CDR2 FQNNGV. The CDR3 is made up of 15 amino acids. General study findings and limits: Compared with RNA-seq, IR-seq gave much higher clonotype depth and reliability. IR-seq and RNA-seq agreed better without single-read clonotypes.

J is TRBJ2-5 and V is TRBV11-2, with D hard to call. The receptor was isolated from a donor at least 40 years old with multiple myeloma. The specimen was a population of CD138-negative cells sorted from bone marrow. CDR3 amino acids: CASSLAYGPRETQYF. The CDR3 DNA reads as TGTGCCAGCAGCTTAGCCTATGGCCCTCGGGAGACCCAGTACTTC. Full variable domain (rest looked up from reference TRBV11-2 and TRBJ2-5): EAGVAQSPRYKIIEKRQSVAFWCNPISGHATLYWYQQILGQGPKLLIQFQNNGVVDDSQLPKDRFSAERLKGVDSTLKIQPAKLEDSAVYLCASSLAYGPRETQYFGPGTRLLVL.